These 27 T cell receptor beta chains were all obtained from the same sample, sequenced in a study of blood T cell repertoires in COVID-19. The method was immunoSEQ multiplex PCR; TCRdb's version includes in-frame clones alone and lacks a portion of them. The repertoire has approximately 230,000 clones, approximately 84% of them found once; the top ten carry approximately 16%. Sequenced: PBMCs or T cells enriched from blood (not recorded which). All receptors derive from a man aged 35-49 years who had recovered from COVID-19.

This sequence joins TRBV7-8 and TRBJ1-4, with 7 positions matching TRBD1. Germline V lookup: CDR1 SGHVS, CDR2 FQNEAQ. The J segment lost 8 bases and the V segment lost 3 bases, leaving 6 bases of the junction unmatched. This CDR3 is 14 amino acids long. The CDR3 DNA reads TGTGCCAGCAGCTTCGGACCAGGGGGAGAAAAACTGTTTTTT. Translating gives CASSFGPGGEKLFF.

This clone was seen many times. The rearrangement joins TRBV27 to TRBJ2-5; a possible D gene is TRBD2 (6 bases). This CDR3 contains 14 residues. The germline V gene encodes CDR1 MNHEY and CDR2 SMNVEV (reference sequence). With 5 bases removed from V and 2 bases from J, the gap between germline ends came to 12 bases. The CDR3 DNA follows: TGTGCCAGCAGTCTGGGGGGAGGTCAAGAGACCCAGTACTTC. It codes for CASSLGGGQETQYF.

The genes are TRBV9 and TRBJ2-1; TRBD1 is a possible D gene (5 bases). Germline V gene lookup returns CDR1 SGDLS and CDR2 YYNGEE. V lost 0 bases to trimming and J lost 6 bases, with 13 bases between them. The CDR3 runs to 15 residues. CDR3 in DNA: TGTGCCAGCAGCGTAGCAGGGAACCCCTCCAATGAGCAGTTCTTC. Protein product: CASSVAGNPSNEQFF.

A few counts support this clone. The chain links TRBV5-1 to TRBJ1-5, with a weak D call TRBD1 (5 bases). CDR1 is SGHRS, CDR2 YFSETQ, per germline. CDR3 size: 16 residues. V dropped 7 bases and J dropped 2 bases, with 19 bases sitting between them. CDR3 coding DNA: TGCGCCAGCCCCGAGGCAGGGCCCAGGGGCAATCAGCCCCAGCATTTT. Translation: CASPEAGPRGNQPQHF.

The V gene is TRBV5-1, the J gene TRBJ2-5; possible D gene TRBD1, 6 bases. V lost 2 bases and J 5 bases, leaving 13 bases between the germline ends. CDR1 is SGHRS and CDR2 is YFSETQ in the germline V gene. The CDR3 spans 14 residues. CDR3 region: CASSLPGAVETQYF. The CDR3 bases are TGCGCCAGCAGCTTACCAGGGGCGGTGGAGACCCAGTACTTC.

The chain has TRBV5-1 and TRBJ2-1, with 10 bases identical to TRBD2. Per the germline V gene, CDR1 is SGHRS and CDR2 is YFSETQ. The CDR3 consists of 15 residues. V dropped 1 base and J dropped 6; count of bases not matched to a gene: 4. CDR3 in DNA: TGCGCCAGCAGCTTGACGCTAGCGGGGGTCAATGAGCAGTTCTTC. This gives the protein CASSLTLAGVNEQFF.

The chain couples TRBV18 to TRBJ2-1, with TRBD1 identical over 11 bases. This CDR3 is built from 14 residues. CDR1 is KGHSH, CDR2 LQKENI, per germline. The junction had 2 bases not matched to a gene; V was cut back by 4 bases and J by 6 bases. DNA of the CDR3: TGTGCCAGCTCACTAGGGACAGGGGGCAATGAGCAGTTCTTC. Protein: CASSLGTGGNEQFF.

The V and J genes are TRBV19 and TRBJ2-1; D may be TRBD2 (6 bases). The CDR3 is made up of 15 amino acids. V shed 0 bases and J shed 7 bases, with 13 bases lying between them. Looked up from germline, CDR1 is LNHDA and CDR2 is SQIVND (reference sequence). The CDR3 loop is CASSIDTGTANEQFF. CDR3 sequence (DNA): TGTGCCAGTAGTATAGATACCGGGACTGCTAATGAGCAGTTCTTC. Full variable domain (missing parts from reference TRBV19 and TRBJ2-1): DGGITQSPKYLFRKEGQNVTLSCEQNLNHDAMYWYRQDPGQGLRLIYYSQIVNDFQKGDIAEGYSVSREKKESFPLTVTSAQKNPTAFYLCASSIDTGTANEQFFGPGTRLTVL.

This chain links TRBV18 with TRBJ2-1, with 9 bases aligning to TRBD1. The V and J ends lost 3 bases and 7 bases, in that order; junction bases with no gene match: 7. The CDR3 length is 15 residues. Germline V gene sequence: CDR1 KGHSH, CDR2 LQKENI. The CDR3 region has the DNA TGTGCCAGCTCACCTTGGGGACAGGGCGGAAATGAGCAGTTCTTC. Its translation: CASSPWGQGGNEQFF.

The J gene is TRBJ1-2, the V gene TRBV19; 9 bases align to TRBD1. Germline V gives CDR1 LNHDA, CDR2 SQIVND (reference sequence). CDR3 size: 16 residues. The V segment lost 5 bases and the J segment 3 bases; nucleotides outside the gene matches: 10. CDR3 sequence (DNA): TGTGCCAGTAGTCCCGGGACAGGGAAAGGGGACTATGGCTACACCTTC. Its protein is CASSPGTGKGDYGYTF.

The chain recombines TRBV7-3 with TRBJ2-2, with D possibly matching TRBD2 (6 bases). The CDR3 contains 16 residues. V was pared by 4 bases and J by 0 bases, with 12 bases between. Germline V gene lookup returns CDR1 SGHTA and CDR2 FQGTGA. The CDR3 bases are TGTGCCAGCAGCTACGGAGGGGCCGCGAACACCGGGGAGCTGTTTTTT. The encoded protein is CASSYGGAANTGELFF.

The genes are TRBV5-1 and TRBJ2-1; 7 bases are a match to TRBD2. V was clipped by 4 bases and J by 7 bases; unmatched bases: 8. Germline CDR1 is SGHRS and CDR2 is YFSETQ. CDR3 size: 14 residues. CDR3 DNA sequence: TGCGCCAGCAGCGATCCCAGCGGGGAAAATGAGCAGTTCTTC. Its translation is CASSDPSGENEQFF.

The chain employs TRBV15 and TRBJ2-7; TRBD1 agrees at 8 bases. Trimming removed 5 bases from V and 3 bases from J; junction bases left unmatched: 3. This CDR3 spans 13 amino acids. The germline V gene has CDR1 LNHNV and CDR2 YYDKDF (reference sequence). The CDR3 DNA sequence: TGTGCCACCAGCTCCGGGACAGGCTACGAGCAGTACTTC. Residues: CATSSGTGYEQYF. Variable domain in full (rest from reference TRBV15 and TRBJ2-7): DAMVIQNPRYQVTQFGKPVTLSCSQTLNHNVMYWYQQKSSQAPKLLFHYYDKDFNNEADTPDNFQSRRPNTSFCFLDIRSPGLGDTAMYLCATSSGTGYEQYFGPGTRLTVT.

This clone was found once. This chain links TRBV7-2 with TRBJ1-5, with 7 bases matching TRBD1. The germline CDR1 and CDR2 sequences are SGHTA and FQGNSA. The J segment lost 4 bases and the V segment lost 5 bases, leaving 5 bases of the junction unmatched. The CDR3 is 14 residues long. The CDR3 nucleotides are TGTGCCAGCAGCGCAGGGACAGTGAATCAGCCCCAGCATTTT. It yields the protein CASSAGTVNQPQHF.

The V call is TRBV3-1 (or the pseudogene TRBV3-2), the J call TRBJ1-2, with no clear D. Deletions cut 3 bases from V and 10 bases from J, with 18 bases between. The CDR3 has 14 residues. Germline CDR1 and CDR2: LGHDT and YNNKEL (reference sequence). CDR3 residues: CASSHPGRGRDYTF. The CDR3 DNA reads as TGTGCCAGCAGCCACCCCGGACGGGGTCGTGACTACACCTTC.

This clone appeared once. V gene TRBV7-8 combines with J gene TRBJ2-2; TRBD1 agrees at 8 bases. Germline-derived CDR1 and CDR2 are SGHVS and FQNEAQ. V shed 6 bases, J shed 2 bases, and the junction held 14 bases outside the gene matches. The CDR3 is 18 amino acids. The CDR3 DNA follows: TGTGCCAGCAGATTAAGACCTTTACAGGGGGACAACACCGGGGAGCTGTTTTTT. This codes for CASRLRPLQGDNTGELFF. The complete variable domain, with remaining parts taken from reference TRBV7-8 and TRBJ2-2, reads GAGVSQSPRYKVAKRGQDVALRCDPISGHVSLFWYQQALGQGPEFLTYFQNEAQLDKSGLPSDRFFAERPEGSVSTLKIQRTQQEDSAVYLCASRLRPLQGDNTGELFFGEGSRLTVL.

In regard to this clone: This sample also contains other DNA sequences that code for the same CDR3. The chain carries TRBV19 and TRBJ2-5; D unresolved. Trimming stripped 1 base from V and 7 bases from J, with 10 bases between. Germline CDR1 reads LNHDA; CDR2 reads SQIVND (reference sequence). This CDR3 is 13 amino acids long. The DNA for the CDR3 is TGTGCCAGTAGTATAGCTGGAGTGGGGACCCAGTACTTC. Its translation is CASSIAGVGTQYF.

V gene TRBV29-1 combines with J gene TRBJ2-7; 8 nucleotides agree with TRBD1. The CDR3 covers 13 residues. V was pared by 4 bases and J by 3 bases, with 5 bases of the junction left unmatched. Germline V gene data show CDR1 as SQVTM and CDR2 as ANQGSEA. The CDR3 DNA sequence: TGCAGCGTTGGGACAGGGCAGGACTACGAGCAGTACTTC. It is translated as CSVGTGQDYEQYF.

The rearrangement uses TRBV15 and TRBJ1-5, with D unclear. CDR3 length equals 17 residues. Germline CDR1 and CDR2: LNHNV and YYDKDF (reference sequence). V lost 0 bases to trimming and J lost 2 bases, with 14 bases between them. The CDR3 region is CATSRDTTFTRNQPQHF. In DNA form, the CDR3 reads TGTGCCACCAGCAGAGATACGACATTTACGCGCAATCAGCCCCAGCATTTT. The full variable domain, in which reference TRBV15 and TRBJ1-5 provide the parts outside the CDR3, is DAMVIQNPRYQVTQFGKPVTLSCSQTLNHNVMYWYQQKSSQAPKLLFHYYDKDFNNEADTPDNFQSRRPNTSFCFLDIRSPGLGDTAMYLCATSRDTTFTRNQPQHFGDGTRLSIL.

The rearrangement uses TRBV29-1 and TRBJ2-2; no firm D call. V was pared by 4 bases and J by 4 bases, with 13 bases between. This CDR3 has 14 amino acids. CDR1 SQVTM and CDR2 ANQGSEA come from the germline V gene. CDR3 in DNA: TGCAGCGTTGCTAGGTCCTCGACCACCGGGGAGCTGTTTTTT. Its protein product is CSVARSSTTGELFF.

V gene TRBV4-3 combines with J gene TRBJ1-2; 7 bases fit TRBD1. J was trimmed by 3 bases and V by 0 bases; bases with no gene match: 4. The CDR3 loop spans 15 amino acids. The germline CDR1 and CDR2 sequences are LGHNA and YSLEER. The CDR3 sequence is CASSQDRDSYYGYTF. The DNA for the CDR3 is TGCGCCAGCAGCCAAGATCGGGACAGCTACTATGGCTACACCTTC.

The chain employs TRBV27 and TRBJ2-7; the match to TRBD2 covers 9 bases. Germline V lookup: CDR1 MNHEY, CDR2 SMNVEV (reference sequence). This CDR3 region has 16 residues. V dropped 5 bases and J dropped 1; count of bases not matched to a gene: 9. The CDR3 spells CASSPYSGSSSYEQYF. Written as DNA, the CDR3 is TGTGCCAGCAGTCCTTATAGCGGGAGCTCATCCTACGAGCAGTACTTC.

CDR3 region: CASSPRDRRPYEQYF. CDR3 bases: TGTGCCAGCAGCCCCCGGGACAGGCGTCCCTACGAGCAGTACTTC. This chain links TRBV2 with TRBJ2-7, with TRBD1 matching over 8 bases. V dropped 6 bases and J dropped 2; count of bases not matched to a gene: 9. Germline assignment: CDR1 SNHLY and CDR2 FYNNEI. The length of the CDR3 is 15 residues.

The chain has TRBV5-4 and TRBJ2-1; TRBD1 matches at 11 bases. CDR3 length: 15 residues. V lost 5 bases, J lost 2 bases, and 3 bases stayed unmatched. Germline assignment: CDR1 SGHNT and CDR2 YYREEE (reference sequence). CDR3 loop: CASRPGQGAYNEQFF. The DNA for the CDR3 is TGTGCCAGCAGACCGGGACAGGGGGCCTACAATGAGCAGTTCTTC.

This chain connects TRBV5-1 to TRBJ1-4; D might be TRBD1 (5 bases). With 2 bases removed from V and 6 bases from J, the gap between germline ends came to 14 bases. CDR1 is SGHRS and CDR2 is YFSETQ in the germline V gene. The CDR3 runs to 15 residues. CDR3 nucleotide sequence: TGCGCCAGCAGCTTTGGGGCGGGGGAGGATGAAAAACTGTTTTTT. Protein: CASSFGAGEDEKLFF. The complete variable domain, with remaining parts taken from reference TRBV5-1 and TRBJ1-4, reads KAGVTQTPRYLIKTRGQQVTLSCSPISGHRSVSWYQQTPGQGLQFLFEYFSETQRNKGNFPGRFSGRQFSNSRSEMNVSTLELGDSALYLCASSFGAGEDEKLFFGSGTQLSVL.

This clone was observed once. The V gene is TRBV9, the J gene TRBJ2-5, with 9 bases identical to TRBD1. This CDR3 has 16 residues. Per germline, CDR1 SGDLS and CDR2 YYNGEE. The trim removed 4 bases at V and 2 bases at J, leaving 9 bases unmatched. The chain's CDR3 is CASSSRTGAPQETQYF. The CDR3 nucleotides read TGTGCCAGCAGCTCCCGGACAGGGGCGCCGCAAGAGACCCAGTACTTC.

The CDR3 DNA reads as TGCGCCAGCAGTCAACCTTTTTGCATCTGGGGAGTGAACACTGAAGCTTTCTTT. Encoded protein: CASSQPFCIWGVNTEAFF. The genes are TRBV23-1 and TRBJ1-1; D call uncertain. TRBV23-1 belongs to the ORF category, with a function that is uncertain. The CDR3 extends over 18 amino acids. V shed 2 bases and J shed 0 bases, with 19 bases lying between them.